Here is one TCR beta chain with its context. The antigen is not known. The investigators amplified TCR beta CDR3 regions from RNA transcripts. HTBI primers were used for first-round RT-PCR of the TCR CDR3. TCRdb re-derived calls from the multiplex PCR reads in MiXCR, one entry per CDR3 protein. The sample has 600,000 to 650,000 distinct CDR3 sequences; around 15% are singletons. The study left out patients who had uncontrolled infection, other autoimmune disease, pregnancy or lactation. The data were obtained in a study of T cells in Graves' hyperthyroidism and ophthalmopathy. General observations from the study: Ophthalmopathy onset followed model prediction by a median about six months.

Trimming removed 0 bases at V and 4 bases at J, with 9 bases between. Germline lookup yields CDR1 DFQATT and CDR2 SNEGSKA (reference sequence). The CDR3 totals 13 residues. The sequenced sample was blood. The V call is TRBV20-1, the J call TRBJ1-2; D is unresolved. The clonotype originates from a woman in her 30s with Graves' hyperthyroidism. CDR3 sequence: CSARDPGGYGYTF. CDR3 bases: TGCAGTGCTAGAGATCCGGGTGGCTATGGCTACACCTTC.